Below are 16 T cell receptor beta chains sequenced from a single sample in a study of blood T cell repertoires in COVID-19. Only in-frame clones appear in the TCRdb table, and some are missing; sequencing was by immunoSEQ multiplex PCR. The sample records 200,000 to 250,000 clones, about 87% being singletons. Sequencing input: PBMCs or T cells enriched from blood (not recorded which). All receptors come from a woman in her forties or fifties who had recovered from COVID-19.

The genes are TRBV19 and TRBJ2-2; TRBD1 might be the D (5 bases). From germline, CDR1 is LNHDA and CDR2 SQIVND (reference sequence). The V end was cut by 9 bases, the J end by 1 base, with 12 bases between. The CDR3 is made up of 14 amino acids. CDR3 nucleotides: TGTGCCAGCTCAGACAGTGGGAACACCGGGGAGCTGTTTTTT. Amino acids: CASSDSGNTGELFF. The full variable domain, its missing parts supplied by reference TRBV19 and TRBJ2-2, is DGGITQSPKYLFRKEGQNVTLSCEQNLNHDAMYWYRQDPGQGLRLIYYSQIVNDFQKGDIAEGYSVSREKKESFPLTVTSAQKNPTAFYLCASSDSGNTGELFFGEGSRLTVL.

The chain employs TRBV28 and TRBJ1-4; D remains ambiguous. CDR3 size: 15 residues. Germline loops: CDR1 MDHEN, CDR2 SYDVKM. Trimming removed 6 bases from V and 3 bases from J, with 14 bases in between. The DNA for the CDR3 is TGTGCCAGCAGACGTCCCGGGTCCCCTAATGAAAAACTGTTTTTT. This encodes CASRRPGSPNEKLFF.

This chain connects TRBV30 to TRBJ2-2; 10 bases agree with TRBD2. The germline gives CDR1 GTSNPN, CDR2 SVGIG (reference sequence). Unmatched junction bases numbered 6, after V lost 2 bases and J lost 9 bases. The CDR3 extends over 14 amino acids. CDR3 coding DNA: TGTGCCTGGAGTAGAGCGGGAGGGCCCCGGGAGCTGTTTTTT. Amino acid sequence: CAWSRAGGPRELFF.

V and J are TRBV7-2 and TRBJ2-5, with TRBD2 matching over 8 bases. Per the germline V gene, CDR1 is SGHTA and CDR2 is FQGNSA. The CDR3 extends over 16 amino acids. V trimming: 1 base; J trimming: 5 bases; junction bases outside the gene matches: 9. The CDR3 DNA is TGTGCCAGCAGCTTAGAGGTCGGGAGGGCCTTTGAGACCCAGTACTTC. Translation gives CASSLEVGRAFETQYF. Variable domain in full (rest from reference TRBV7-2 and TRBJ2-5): GAGVSQSPSNKVTEKGKDVELRCDPISGHTALYWYRQSLGQGLEFLIYFQGNSAPDKSGLPSDRFSAERTGGSVSTLTIQRTQQEDSAVYLCASSLEVGRAFETQYFGPGTRLLVL.

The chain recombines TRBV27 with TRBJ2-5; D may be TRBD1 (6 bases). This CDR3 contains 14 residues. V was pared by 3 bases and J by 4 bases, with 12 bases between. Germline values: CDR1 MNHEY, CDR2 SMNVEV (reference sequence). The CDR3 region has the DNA TGTGCCAGCAGTTTCAGGGGCGCGAGAGAGACCCAGTACTTC. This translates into CASSFRGARETQYF.

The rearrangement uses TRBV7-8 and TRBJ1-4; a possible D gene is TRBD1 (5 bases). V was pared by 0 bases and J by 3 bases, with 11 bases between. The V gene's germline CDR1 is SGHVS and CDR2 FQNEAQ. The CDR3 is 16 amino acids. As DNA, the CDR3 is TGTGCCAGCAGCTTAGCACCCGGGGACTCTAATGAAAAACTGTTTTTT. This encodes CASSLAPGDSNEKLFF.

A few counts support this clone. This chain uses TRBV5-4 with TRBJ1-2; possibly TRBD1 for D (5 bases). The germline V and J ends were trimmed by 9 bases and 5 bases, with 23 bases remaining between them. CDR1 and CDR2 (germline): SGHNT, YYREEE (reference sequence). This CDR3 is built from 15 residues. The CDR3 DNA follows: TGTGCCACCCAAGCAGGAGGGGCCTCGGAATATGGCTACACCTTC. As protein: CATQAGGASEYGYTF.

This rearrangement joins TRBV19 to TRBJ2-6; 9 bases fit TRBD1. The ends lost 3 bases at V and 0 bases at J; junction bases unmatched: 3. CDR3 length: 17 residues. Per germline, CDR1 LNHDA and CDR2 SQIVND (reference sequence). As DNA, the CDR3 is TGTGCCAGTAGTATTGCGGGACAGGGCTCTGGGGCCAACGTCCTGACTTTC. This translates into CASSIAGQGSGANVLTF.

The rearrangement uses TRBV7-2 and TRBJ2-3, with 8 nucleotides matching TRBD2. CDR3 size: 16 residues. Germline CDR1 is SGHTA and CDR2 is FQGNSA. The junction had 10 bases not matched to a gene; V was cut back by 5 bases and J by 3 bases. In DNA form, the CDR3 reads TGTGCCAGCAGCCCTGAGCCGGCTAGCGGGACAGATACGCAGTATTTT. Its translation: CASSPEPASGTDTQYF.

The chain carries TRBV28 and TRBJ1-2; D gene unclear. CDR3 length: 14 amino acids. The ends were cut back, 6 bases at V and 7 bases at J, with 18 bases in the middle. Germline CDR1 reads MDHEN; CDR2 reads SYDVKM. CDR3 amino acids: CASSLTLGVSGYTF. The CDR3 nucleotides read TGTGCCAGCAGCCTGACTCTCGGGGTTTCTGGCTACACCTTC.

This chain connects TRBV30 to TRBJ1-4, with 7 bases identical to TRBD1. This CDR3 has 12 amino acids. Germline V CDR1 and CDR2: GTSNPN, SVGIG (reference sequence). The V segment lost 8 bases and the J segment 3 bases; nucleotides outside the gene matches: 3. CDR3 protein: CAGGQSNEKLFF. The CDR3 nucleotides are TGTGCCGGGGGACAGTCTAATGAAAAACTGTTTTTT. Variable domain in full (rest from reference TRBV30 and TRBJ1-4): SQTIHQWPATLVQPVGSPLSLECTVEGTSNPNLYWYRQAAGRGLQLLFYSVGIGQISSEVPQNLSASRPQDRQFILSSKKLLLSDSGFYLCAGGQSNEKLFFGSGTQLSVL.

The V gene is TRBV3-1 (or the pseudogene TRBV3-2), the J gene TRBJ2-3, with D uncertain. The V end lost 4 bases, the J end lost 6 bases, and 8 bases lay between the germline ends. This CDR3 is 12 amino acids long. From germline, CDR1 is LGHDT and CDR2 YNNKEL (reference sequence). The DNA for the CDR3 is TGTGCCAGCAGCCGGGCCGACGATACGCAGTATTTT. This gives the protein CASSRADDTQYF.

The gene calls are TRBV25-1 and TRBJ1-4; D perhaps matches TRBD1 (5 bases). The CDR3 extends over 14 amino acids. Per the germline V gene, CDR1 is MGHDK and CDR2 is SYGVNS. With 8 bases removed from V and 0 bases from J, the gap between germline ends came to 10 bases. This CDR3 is CASSTGSTNEKLFF. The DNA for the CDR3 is TGTGCCAGCTCCACAGGATCAACTAATGAAAAACTGTTTTTT.

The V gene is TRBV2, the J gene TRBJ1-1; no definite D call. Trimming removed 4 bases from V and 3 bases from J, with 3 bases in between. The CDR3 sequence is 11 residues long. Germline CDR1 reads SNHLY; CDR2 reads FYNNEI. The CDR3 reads CASSGDTEAFF. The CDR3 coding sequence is TGTGCCAGCAGTGGAGACACTGAAGCTTTCTTT.

CDR3 sequence reads: CASSQDRTSGSYEQFF. The DNA of the CDR3 is TGCGCCAGCAGCCAAGATAGAACTAGCGGGAGCTATGAGCAGTTCTTC. The chain couples TRBV4-3 to TRBJ2-1, with TRBD2 identical over 11 bases. J was trimmed by 8 bases and V by 0 bases; bases with no gene match: 6. From germline, CDR1 is LGHNA and CDR2 YSLEER. The length of the CDR3 is 16 residues.

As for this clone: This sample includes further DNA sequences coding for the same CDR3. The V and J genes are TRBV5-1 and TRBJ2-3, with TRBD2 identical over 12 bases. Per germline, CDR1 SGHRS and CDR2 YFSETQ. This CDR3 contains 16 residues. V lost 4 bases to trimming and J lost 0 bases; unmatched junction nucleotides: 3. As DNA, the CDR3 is TGCGCCAGCAGCCCCGGACTAGCGGGAAGCACAGATACGCAGTATTTT. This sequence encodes CASSPGLAGSTDTQYF. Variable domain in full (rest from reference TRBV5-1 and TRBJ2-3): KAGVTQTPRYLIKTRGQQVTLSCSPISGHRSVSWYQQTPGQGLQFLFEYFSETQRNKGNFPGRFSGRQFSNSRSEMNVSTLELGDSALYLCASSPGLAGSTDTQYFGPGTRLTVL.